The 4 T cell receptor beta chains presented below share a single source sample, sequenced in a study of cytomegalovirus exposure and HLA in healthy donors. Researchers ran the PCR with 60 Vbeta and 13 Jbeta primers. Using immunoSEQ multiplex PCR, the repertoire was profiled, and TCRdb retains in-frame clones only, with some absent. The sample has roughly 99,000 clones, approximately 79% seen once. Material: PBMCs. Receptors were obtained from a woman in her forties in good health and CMV-seropositive.

The V gene is TRBV19, the J gene TRBJ1-6; D remains ambiguous. CDR1 is LNHDA and CDR2 is SQIVND in the germline V gene (reference sequence). The CDR3 totals 13 residues. With 5 bases removed from V and 7 bases from J, the gap between germline ends came to 9 bases. The CDR3 sequence: CASSSRENSPLHF. DNA of the CDR3: TGTGCCAGTAGTTCCCGGGAAAATTCACCCCTCCACTTT.

This clone has only a few counts. This chain joins TRBV7-2 and TRBJ2-5; 10 bases match TRBD2. Per the germline V gene, CDR1 is SGHTA and CDR2 is FQGNSA. With 5 bases clipped from V and 5 bases from J, the junction kept 2 bases outside the gene matches. The CDR3 runs to 13 residues. DNA of the CDR3: TGTGCCAGCAGCGTGGGACTAGCGGAGACCCAGTACTTC. This codes for CASSVGLAETQYF.

The chain couples TRBV9 to TRBJ1-2, with D hard to call. Trimming stripped 4 bases from V and 5 bases from J, with 15 bases between. Germline V gene sequence: CDR1 SGDLS, CDR2 YYNGEE. The CDR3 consists of 14 residues. DNA of the CDR3: TGTGCCAGCAGCCGCGGGGAGGGCACTTATGGCTACACCTTC. Amino acid sequence: CASSRGEGTYGYTF.

J is TRBJ2-1 and V is TRBV7-2, with TRBD2 matching 8 bases. Per germline, CDR1 SGHTA and CDR2 FQGNSA. Germline trimming cut 2 bases from V and 9 bases from J; bases unmatched to any gene: 9. The CDR3 totals 15 residues. The CDR3 reads CASSLNAGGLGEQFF. The CDR3 coding sequence is TGTGCCAGCAGCTTAAACGCGGGGGGCCTGGGTGAGCAGTTCTTC.